Sequencing of this T cell receptor beta chain was carried out in a study of control samples from healthy donors and cancer patients. In germline, CDR1 is LNHDA, CDR2 SQIVND (reference sequence). V dropped 5 bases and J dropped 5 bases, with 13 bases sitting between them. The CDR3 totals 15 residues. Profiled with immunoSEQ multiplex PCR; TCRdb holds only in-frame clones, not every one. The sample yields roughly 130,000 clones, about 91% seen once. The sample consisted of blood. This clonotype originated in a young man in good health. This chain joins TRBV19 and TRBJ1-6, with D unresolved. The CDR3 reads CASSRGGINNSPLHF. The CDR3 DNA sequence: TGTGCCAGTAGTCGCGGCGGGATCAATAATTCACCCCTCCACTTT.